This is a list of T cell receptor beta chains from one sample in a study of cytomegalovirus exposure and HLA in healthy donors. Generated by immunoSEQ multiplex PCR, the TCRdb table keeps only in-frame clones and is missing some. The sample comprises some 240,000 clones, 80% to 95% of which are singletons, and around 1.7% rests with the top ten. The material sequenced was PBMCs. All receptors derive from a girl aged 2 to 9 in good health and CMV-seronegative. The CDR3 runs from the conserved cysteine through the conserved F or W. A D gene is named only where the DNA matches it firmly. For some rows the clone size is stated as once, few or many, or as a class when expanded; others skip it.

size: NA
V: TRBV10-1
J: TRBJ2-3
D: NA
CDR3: CASSDPRGNTDTQYF
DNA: TGCGCCAGCAGTGACCCTAGGGGGAACACAGATACGCAGTATTTT

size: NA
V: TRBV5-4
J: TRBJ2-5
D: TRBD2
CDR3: CASTSLAGGETQYF
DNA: TGTGCCAGCACCTCTCTAGCGGGAGGAGAGACCCAGTACTTC

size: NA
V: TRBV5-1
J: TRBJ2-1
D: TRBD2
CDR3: CASSLVGGSSYNEQFF
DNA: TGCGCCAGCAGCTTGGTCGGCGGGAGCTCCTACAATGAGCAGTTCTTC

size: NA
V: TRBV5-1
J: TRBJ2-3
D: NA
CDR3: CASSFGRVSTDTQYF
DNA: TGCGCCAGCAGCTTCGGCAGGGTCAGCACAGATACGCAGTATTTT

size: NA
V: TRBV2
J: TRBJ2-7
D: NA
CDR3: CASLSRLARTYEQYF
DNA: TGTGCCTCCCTAAGCCGGCTAGCCAGAACCTACGAGCAGTACTTC

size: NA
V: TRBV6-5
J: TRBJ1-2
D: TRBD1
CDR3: CASSYRGTASDGYTF
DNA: TGTGCCAGCAGTTACCGCGGGACAGCCTCGGATGGCTACACCTTC

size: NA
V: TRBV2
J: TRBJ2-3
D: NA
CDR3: CASSESTGYTQYF
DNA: TGTGCCAGCAGTGAAAGCACAGGGTACACGCAGTATTTT

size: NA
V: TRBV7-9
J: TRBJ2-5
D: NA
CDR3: CASSSPMDLETQYF
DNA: TGTGCCAGCAGCTCTCCTATGGACTTAGAGACCCAGTACTTC

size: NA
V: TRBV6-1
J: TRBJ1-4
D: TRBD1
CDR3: CASSDKARTGSEKLFF
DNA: TGTGCCAGCAGTGATAAGGCAAGGACAGGGAGTGAAAAACTGTTTTTT

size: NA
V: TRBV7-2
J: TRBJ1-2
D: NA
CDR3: CASSLGVRSTFVGYTF
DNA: TGTGCCAGCAGCTTAGGCGTCCGGTCAACCTTTGTCGGCTACACCTTC

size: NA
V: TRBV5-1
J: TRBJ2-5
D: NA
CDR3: CASSLEGRGWETQYF
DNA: TGCGCCAGCAGCTTGGAGGGCAGGGGATGGGAGACCCAGTACTTC

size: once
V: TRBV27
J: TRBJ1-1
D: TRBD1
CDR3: CASSPGTGGTEAFF
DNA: TGTGCCAGCAGTCCAGGGACAGGGGGGACTGAAGCTTTCTTT

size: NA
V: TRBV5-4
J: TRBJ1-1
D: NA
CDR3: CASSHDRIRAFF
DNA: TGTGCCAGCAGCCACGACAGGATAAGAGCTTTCTTT

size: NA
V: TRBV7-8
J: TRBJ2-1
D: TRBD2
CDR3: CASSPYSGSSYNEQFF
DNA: TGTGCCAGCAGCCCCTATAGCGGGAGCTCCTACAATGAGCAGTTCTTC

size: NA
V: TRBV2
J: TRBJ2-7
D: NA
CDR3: CAQQYDRSYEQYF
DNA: TGTGCCCAGCAATACGACAGGTCCTACGAGCAGTACTTC

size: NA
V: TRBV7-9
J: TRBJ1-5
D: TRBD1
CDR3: CSSSLATDRSNQPQHF
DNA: TGTTCCAGCAGCTTAGCTACGGACAGGAGCAATCAGCCCCAGCATTTT

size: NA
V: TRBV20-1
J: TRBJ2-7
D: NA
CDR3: CSAGDIYEQYF
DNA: TGCAGTGCGGGGGACATCTACGAGCAGTACTTC

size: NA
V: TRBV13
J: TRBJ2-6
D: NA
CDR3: CASSPVTGANVLTF
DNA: TGTGCCAGCAGCCCAGTTACGGGGGCCAACGTCCTGACTTTC

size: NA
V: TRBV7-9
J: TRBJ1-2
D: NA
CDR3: CASSAGTPGYGYTF
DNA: TGTGCCAGCAGCGCCGGGACACCCGGCTATGGCTACACCTTC

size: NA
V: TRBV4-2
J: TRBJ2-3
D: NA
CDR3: CASSQGGGSGILDTQYF
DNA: TGTGCCAGCAGCCAAGGGGGAGGAAGCGGAATTTTAGATACGCAGTATTTT

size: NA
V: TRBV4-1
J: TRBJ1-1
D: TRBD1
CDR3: CASSQDDRVNTEAFF
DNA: TGCGCCAGCAGCCAAGATGACAGGGTGAACACTGAAGCTTTCTTT

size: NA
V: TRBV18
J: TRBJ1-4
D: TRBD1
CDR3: CASSGQNNEKLFF
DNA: TGTGCCAGTTCGGGACAGAATAATGAAAAACTGTTTTTT

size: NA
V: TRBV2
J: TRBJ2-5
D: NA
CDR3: CASSSQETQYF
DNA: TGTGCCAGCAGCAGCCAAGAGACCCAGTACTTC

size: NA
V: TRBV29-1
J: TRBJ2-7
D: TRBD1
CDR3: CSVEGRGYEQYF
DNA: TGCAGCGTTGAGGGCAGGGGGTACGAGCAGTACTTC

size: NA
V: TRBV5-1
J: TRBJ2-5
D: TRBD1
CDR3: CASSLRTGWGETQYF
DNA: TGCGCCAGCAGCTTGCGGACAGGGTGGGGGGAGACCCAGTACTTC

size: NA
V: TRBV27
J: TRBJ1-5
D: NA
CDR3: CASSLDTFEPQHF
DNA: TGTGCCAGCAGTTTAGATACATTCGAGCCCCAGCATTTT

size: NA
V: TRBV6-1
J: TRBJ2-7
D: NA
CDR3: CASGTRYEQYF
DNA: TGTGCCAGTGGGACACGCTACGAGCAGTACTTC

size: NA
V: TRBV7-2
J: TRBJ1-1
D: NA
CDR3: CASSARGMNTEAFF
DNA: TGTGCCAGCAGTGCCCGGGGAATGAACACTGAAGCTTTCTTT

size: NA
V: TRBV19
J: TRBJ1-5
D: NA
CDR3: CASSILEGMHQPQHF
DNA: TGTGCCAGTAGTATTTTAGAGGGTATGCATCAGCCCCAGCATTTT

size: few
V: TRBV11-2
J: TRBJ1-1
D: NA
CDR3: CASSFSATVSDTEAFF
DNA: TGTGCCAGCAGCTTTTCGGCTACAGTTTCCGACACTGAAGCTTTCTTT

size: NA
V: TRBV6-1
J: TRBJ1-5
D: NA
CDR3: CASSRGGSNQPQHF
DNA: TGTGCCAGCAGTCGGGGGGGAAGCAATCAGCCCCAGCATTTT

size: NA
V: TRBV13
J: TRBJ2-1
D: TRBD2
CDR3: CASRPRTSGGNNEQFF
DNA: TGTGCCAGCAGACCTCGGACTAGCGGGGGGAACAATGAGCAGTTCTTC

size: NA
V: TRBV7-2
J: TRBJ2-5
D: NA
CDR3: CASSGAFYSQETQYF
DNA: TGTGCCAGCAGCGGGGCTTTTTACAGCCAAGAGACCCAGTACTTC

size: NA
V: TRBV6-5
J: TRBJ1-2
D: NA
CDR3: CASSYGGNYGYTF
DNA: TGTGCCAGCAGTTACGGAGGGAACTATGGCTACACCTTC

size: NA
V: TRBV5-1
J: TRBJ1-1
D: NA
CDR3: CASSGRGRTNTEAFF
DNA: TGCGCCAGCAGCGGCAGGGGACGGACGAACACTGAAGCTTTCTTT

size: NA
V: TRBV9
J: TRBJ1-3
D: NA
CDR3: CASGDTGSGNTIYF
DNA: TGTGCCAGCGGCGACACAGGCTCTGGAAACACCATATATTTT

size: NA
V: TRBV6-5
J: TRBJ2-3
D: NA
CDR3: CASNDGGPYTDTQYF
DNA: TGTGCCAGCAACGACGGGGGGCCTTACACAGATACGCAGTATTTT

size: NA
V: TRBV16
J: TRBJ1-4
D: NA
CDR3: CASSTGLNEKLFF
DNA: TGTGCCAGCAGCACCGGACTTAATGAAAAACTGTTTTTT

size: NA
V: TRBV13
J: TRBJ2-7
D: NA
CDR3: CASSPRRQDEQYF
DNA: TGTGCCAGCAGCCCCCGGCGACAGGACGAGCAGTACTTC

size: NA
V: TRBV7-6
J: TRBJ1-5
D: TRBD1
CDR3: CASSLGQGGQPQHF
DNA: TGTGCCAGCAGCTTAGGACAGGGCGGTCAGCCCCAGCATTTT

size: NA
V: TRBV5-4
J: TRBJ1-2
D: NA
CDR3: CASSHGGGADGYTF
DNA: TGTGCCAGCAGCCACGGGGGGGGCGCCGATGGCTACACCTTC

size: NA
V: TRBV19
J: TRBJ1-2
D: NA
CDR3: CASSIDAGGYYGYTF
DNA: TGTGCCAGTAGTATAGATGCAGGAGGGTACTATGGCTACACCTTC

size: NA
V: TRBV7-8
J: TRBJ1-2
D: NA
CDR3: CASSLSTDQNGYTF
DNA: TGTGCCAGCAGCTTATCGACAGACCAGAATGGCTACACCTTC

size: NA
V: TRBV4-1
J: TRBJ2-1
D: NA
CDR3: CASSQDPLSGEFF
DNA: TGCGCCAGCAGCCAAGATCCTCTATCGGGGGAGTTCTTC

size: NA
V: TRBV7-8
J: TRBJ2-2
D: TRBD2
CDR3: CASSFGLAGGAGELFF
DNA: TGTGCCAGCAGCTTCGGACTAGCGGGAGGGGCCGGGGAGCTGTTTTTT